The present T cell receptor (beta chain) was sequenced within a study of blood T cells in healthy people across ages. Through a sample-barcoded 5' primer and a J-beta primer mix, a second PCR was run for 7 to 11 cycles. A tag from a template-switch adaptor with 12 random nucleotides marked each cDNA molecule. MiXCR, run by TCRdb on the 5' RACE reads, gives a single entry per CDR3 protein. The sample has approximately 800,000 distinct CDR3 sequences, 35% to 40% seen once. This clonotype was counted ten times or more. PBMCs numbering at least 7 million were isolated per sample. Trimming shortened V by 2 bases and J by 0 bases, and 21 bases separated the two germline ends. From germline, CDR1 is SEHNR and CDR2 FQNEAQ (reference sequence). This CDR3 is built from 19 residues.

The V call is TRBV7-9, the J call TRBJ2-3, with a tentative D call TRBD2 (6 bases). Sequencing used blood. The sequence derives from a man aged 18 to 30 in good health. The CDR3 DNA reads TGTGCCAGCAGCTTACATCACCGCGGGATTACAGCTAGCACAGATACGCAGTATTTT. The encoded protein is CASSLHHRGITASTDTQYF.